The 27 T cell receptor beta chains reported below all come from one sample, sequenced in a study of patients and donors after allogeneic stem cell transplantation. MiXCR, applied by TCRdb to the RT-PCR reads, yields one record per CDR3 protein. This sample has 150,000 to 200,000 distinct CDR3 sequences, with approximately 30% found just once. The sequenced sample consisted of blood, either unsorted or a sorted T cell fraction (not recorded which). Every receptor here comes from a human donor who was either an allogeneic HSCT recipient or a stem cell or donor lymphocyte infusion donor (not recorded which). It is not recorded whose cells these are; they may come from a transplant donor.

This chain connects TRBV15 to TRBJ2-2; D is unclear. This CDR3 region has 12 residues. CDR1 and CDR2 (germline): LNHNV, YYDKDF (reference sequence). V lost 5 bases and J 7 bases, leaving 8 bases between the germline ends. The CDR3 reads CATSLLVGELFF. The CDR3 DNA reads TGTGCCACCAGCCTCTTGGTCGGGGAGCTGTTTTTT.

V gene TRBV5-1 combines with J gene TRBJ1-5; the D gene is possibly TRBD1 (6 bases). CDR3 length equals 15 residues. The germline V gene encodes CDR1 SGHRS and CDR2 YFSETQ. Between the trimmed V and J ends, which lost 4 bases and 5 bases, there was a span of 16 bases. CDR3 protein: CASSLLGGGDQPQHF. The CDR3 DNA sequence: TGCGCCAGCAGCCTTCTGGGGGGGGGCGATCAGCCCCAGCATTTT.

This sequence joins TRBV28 and TRBJ1-1; the match to TRBD1 covers 9 bases. The germline V gene encodes CDR1 MDHEN and CDR2 SYDVKM. Trimming at V came to 6 bases and at J to 7 bases, leaving 9 bases not matched to a gene. There are 14 residues in the CDR3. This CDR3 is CASRPTGGNDEAFF. For the CDR3, the DNA is TGTGCCAGCAGGCCGACAGGGGGTAACGATGAAGCTTTCTTT.

The genes are TRBV24-1 and TRBJ1-2; D unresolved. Germline V gives CDR1 KGHDR, CDR2 SFDVKD. V was clipped by 2 bases and J by 8 bases, with 5 bases between them. The CDR3 covers 11 residues. The CDR3 reads CATSDSWGYTF. For the CDR3, the DNA is TGTGCCACCAGTGATTCTTGGGGCTACACCTTC.

This clonotype was detected a few times. The chain joins TRBV4-2 to TRBJ1-5, with 7 bases aligning to TRBD1. CDR1 and CDR2 (germline): LGHNA, YNFKEQ. This CDR3 contains 17 residues. The V gene end was trimmed by 4 bases and the J gene end by 5 bases; junction bases not matched to a gene: 14. CDR3 sequence reads: CASSPQAGQLFDQPQHF. The CDR3 coding sequence is TGTGCCAGCAGCCCCCAGGCGGGACAGCTCTTTGATCAGCCCCAGCATTTT.

This chain links TRBV24-1 with TRBJ2-2, with D maybe TRBD1 (6 bases). The germline gives CDR1 KGHDR, CDR2 SFDVKD. This CDR3 is 13 amino acids long. The V and J ends lost 8 bases and 6 bases respectively, with 12 bases between them. CDR3 loop: CATNRQESGELFF. The CDR3 nucleotides are TGTGCCACCAATCGACAGGAGTCCGGGGAGCTGTTTTTT.

This clonotype has only a few counts. This chain links TRBV20-1 with TRBJ1-5; D uncertain. Trimming took off 0 bases at V and 6 bases at J, with 15 bases between the two ends. The germline V gene has CDR1 DFQATT and CDR2 SNEGSKA (reference sequence). The length of the CDR3 is 15 residues. The CDR3 here is CSARDHEPGGQPQHF. The CDR3 region has the DNA TGCAGTGCTAGAGATCACGAGCCGGGAGGTCAGCCCCAGCATTTT.

There are a few counts of this clonotype. This sequence joins TRBV20-1 and TRBJ1-1; the D is unclear. This CDR3 region has 15 residues. Germline CDR1 DFQATT, CDR2 SNEGSKA (reference sequence). V lost 0 bases and J lost 3, with 14 bases in between. The chain's CDR3 is CSARDLKAWDTEAFF. The DNA for the CDR3 is TGCAGTGCTAGAGACCTAAAAGCTTGGGACACTGAAGCTTTCTTT.

This clonotype was seen ten or more times. The chain employs TRBV13 and TRBJ1-5, with D possibly matching TRBD1 (5 bases). This CDR3 has 13 residues. From germline, CDR1 is PRHDT and CDR2 FYEKMQ (reference sequence). V was clipped by 4 bases and J by 4 bases, with 8 bases between them. The CDR3 sequence: CASSSGGNQPQHF. The CDR3 nucleotides read TGTGCCAGCAGCTCCGGGGGAAATCAGCCCCAGCATTTT.

A single count supports this clonotype. The chain employs TRBV4-2 and TRBJ2-3, with unresolved D. Per the germline V gene, CDR1 is LGHNA and CDR2 is YNFKEQ. Trimming pared 8 bases from V and 2 bases from J, leaving 8 bases between. This CDR3 is built from 12 residues. CDR3 nucleotides: TGTGCCAGCGCCGGTTTCACAGATACGCAGTATTTT. Translated, it gives CASAGFTDTQYF.

The chain links TRBV25-1 to TRBJ1-6, with no clear D. This CDR3 is 13 amino acids long. Trimming stripped 3 bases from V and 11 bases from J, with 11 bases between. Germline CDR1 reads MGHDK; CDR2 reads SYGVNS. CDR3 sequence: CASSDGSITPLHF. Written as DNA, the CDR3 is TGTGCCAGCAGTGATGGCAGTATTACACCCCTCCACTTT.

This clonotype was detected a few times. This chain joins TRBV20-1 and TRBJ2-7; 7 bases are a match to TRBD1. This CDR3 has 14 amino acids. Germline CDR1 reads DFQATT; CDR2 reads SNEGSKA (reference sequence). The ends lost 7 bases at V and 0 bases at J; junction bases unmatched: 9. The CDR3 region is CSVDTGTVSYEQYF. DNA of the CDR3: TGCAGTGTGGATACCGGGACAGTCTCCTACGAGCAGTACTTC.

This clonotype has just a few counts. The rearrangement joins TRBV10-3 to TRBJ2-7; unclear D gene. Germline-derived CDR1 and CDR2 are ENHRY and SYGVKD. V dropped 1 base and J dropped 6 bases, with 13 bases sitting between them. This CDR3 is 14 amino acids long. The CDR3 here is CAISEFYVLPEQYF. Here the CDR3 DNA reads TGTGCCATCAGTGAGTTTTATGTCTTGCCCGAGCAGTACTTC.

The rearrangement uses TRBV27 and TRBJ2-7; 8 bases agree with TRBD2. The length of the CDR3 is 14 residues. Germline CDR1 is MNHEY and CDR2 is SMNVEV (reference sequence). J was trimmed by 6 bases and V by 8 bases; bases with no gene match: 12. In DNA, the CDR3 is TGTGCCAGCTCAAGGGGACTAGTCCCCTTCGAGCAGTACTTC. Its translation: CASSRGLVPFEQYF.

This clonotype was found once. V usage is TRBV29-1 and J usage is TRBJ2-7, with D possibly being TRBD1 or TRBD2 (5 bases each). The CDR3 has 13 residues. CDR1 and CDR2 from the germline V gene are SQVTM and ANQGSEA. The CDR3, as DNA: TGCAGTGCCGGGACCGAGTTCTCCTACGAGCAGTACTTC. The encoded protein is CSAGTEFSYEQYF.

CDR3 sequence: CASSRWGWEQYF. CDR3 nucleotides: TGTGCCAGCAGCCGCTGGGGCTGGGAGCAGTACTTC. The J gene is TRBJ2-7, the V gene TRBV12-3 or TRBV12-4; D is possibly TRBD1 (5 bases). The CDR3 runs to 12 residues. V gave up 6 bases and J gave up 7 bases, with 13 bases separating them.

Only a few counts were recorded for this clonotype. This rearrangement joins TRBV24-1 to TRBJ2-1; no firm D call. Germline loops: CDR1 KGHDR, CDR2 SFDVKD. V gave up 2 bases and J gave up 2 bases, with 9 bases separating them. CDR3 length equals 15 residues. The CDR3 DNA follows: TGTGCCACCAGTGATTGCCTTCCTCCCTACAATGAGCAGTTCTTC. It is translated as CATSDCLPPYNEQFF.

This rearrangement joins TRBV9 to TRBJ2-3, with TRBD2 identical over 9 bases. Germline values: CDR1 SGDLS, CDR2 YYNGEE. The CDR3 runs to 15 residues. The V and J ends lost 3 bases and 0 bases, in that order; junction bases with no gene match: 2. The CDR3 is CASSGTSVSTDTQYF. CDR3 in DNA: TGTGCCAGCAGCGGGACTAGCGTAAGCACAGATACGCAGTATTTT.

This clonotype turned up a few times. J is TRBJ1-1 and V is TRBV25-1; 7 nucleotides match TRBD1. Trimming removed 0 bases from V and 5 bases from J; junction bases left unmatched: 9. CDR1 and CDR2 from the germline V gene are MGHDK and SYGVNS. The length of the CDR3 is 16 residues. DNA of the CDR3: TGTGCCAGCAGTGAATATATGGAGGGGGCGCTTACTGAAGCTTTCTTT. Translation gives CASSEYMEGALTEAFF.

This clonotype was counted between two and nine times. The chain uses TRBV5-1 and TRBJ2-7; D tentatively reads TRBD1 or TRBD2 (5 bases each). Germline CDR1 and CDR2: SGHRS and YFSETQ. This CDR3 region has 16 residues. Trimming removed 6 bases at V and 0 bases at J, with 19 bases between. The CDR3 sequence: CASMKEGTSFSYEQYF. The CDR3 DNA follows: TGCGCCAGCATGAAAGAGGGGACCTCTTTCTCCTACGAGCAGTACTTC.

The gene calls are TRBV20-1 and TRBJ2-7; TRBD2 is a possible D gene (6 bases). This CDR3 has 13 amino acids. Trimming took off 7 bases at V and 3 bases at J, with 16 bases between the two ends. Germline V lookup: CDR1 DFQATT, CDR2 SNEGSKA (reference sequence). As DNA, the CDR3 is TGCAGTGGGGTAGGACTAAGCCTCTACGAGCAGTACTTC. Translating gives CSGVGLSLYEQYF.

The sample holds a few counts of this clonotype. The chain employs TRBV12-3 or TRBV12-4 and TRBJ2-4; 7 bases line up with TRBD2. Trimming took 6 bases from V and 10 from J; bases not matched to a gene: 9. This CDR3 spans 13 amino acids. The DNA for the CDR3 is TGTGCCAGCAGATCCTCCGGGACTAAAATTCAGTACTTC. Translating gives CASRSSGTKIQYF.

The rearrangement links TRBV28 to TRBJ2-1, with TRBD1 as a possible D gene (6 bases). The CDR3 consists of 12 residues. The V end was cut by 6 bases, the J end by 7 bases, with 10 bases between. Germline values: CDR1 MDHEN, CDR2 SYDVKM. The CDR3 nucleotides are TGTGCCAGCAGAACAGACAGGAATGAGCAGTTCTTC. This encodes CASRTDRNEQFF.

This clonotype was counted many times. V and J are TRBV12-3 or TRBV12-4 and TRBJ1-1, with D uncertain. V was shortened by 1 base and J by 4 bases, with 4 bases between the two germline ends. CDR3 length: 12 residues. The CDR3 nucleotides are TGTGCCAGCAGTTTAGGAGTCACTGAAGCTTTCTTT. Its translation: CASSLGVTEAFF.

The chain employs TRBV4-3 and TRBJ2-7, with TRBD1 identical over 7 bases. Germline V gene data show CDR1 as LGHNA and CDR2 as YSLEER. V lost 3 bases, J lost 1 base, and 6 bases stayed unmatched. This CDR3 contains 15 residues. The CDR3 sequence: CASSQLRDSSYEQYF. Here the CDR3 DNA reads TGCGCCAGCAGCCAGCTCCGGGACAGTTCCTACGAGCAGTACTTC.

This clonotype was detected only a few times. The chain combines TRBV12-3 or TRBV12-4 with TRBJ2-7; TRBD1 agrees at 7 bases. The CDR3 is 14 residues long. After removal of 7 bases from V and 2 bases from J, the junction contained 8 bases not matched to a gene. In DNA form, the CDR3 reads TGTGCCAGCACCTCAGGGGGTTTTACCTACGAGCAGTACTTC. This translates into CASTSGGFTYEQYF.

This clonotype was found many times. The chain has TRBV6-6 and TRBJ1-1, with D uncertain. Germline CDR1 and CDR2: MNHNY and SVGAGI (reference sequence). There are 12 residues in the CDR3. Between the trimmed V and J ends, which lost 7 bases and 4 bases, there was a span of 10 bases. This chain's CDR3 is CASIPHGTEAFF. The CDR3 DNA is TGTGCCAGCATCCCCCACGGCACTGAAGCTTTCTTT.